The sequence of this TCR beta chain was determined in a study of molecular identifiers for immune sequencing clone quantification. TCRdb independently ran MiXCR on the PCR reads; one entry per CDR3 protein. The data show nearly 650,000 distinct CDR3 sequences, approximately 24% seen once. The CDR3 consists of 13 residues. The V gene lost 4 bases and the J gene lost 8 bases, with 14 bases spanning the gap. In germline, CDR1 is MNHNS, CDR2 SASEGT. Naive CD8 T cells were sorted as CD8+CD4-CCR7+CD45RA+. This clonotype was recorded a few times. This TCR was recovered from a human donor in good health. Some libraries in this study had Jurkat cell RNA spiked in. The rearrangement links TRBV6-1 to TRBJ1-2, with unresolved D. The sequenced material came from naive CD8+ T cells from blood, with Jurkat cell RNA spiked in. Subset meaning: FACS-sorted CD8+CD4-CCR7+CD45RA+ naive T cells. CDR3 sequence reads: CASSGGRPDGYTF. The CDR3 DNA sequence: TGTGCCAGCAGTGGTGGCAGGCCCGACGGCTACACCTTC.